The rows below give T cell receptor beta chains drawn from one sample of a study of T cells in localized non-small cell lung cancer. Produced via immunoSEQ multiplex PCR; TCRdb's table is partial and in-frame only. This table has some 52,000 clones, less than 85% appearing once. The sample consisted of PBMCs, taken before any cancer treatment. Every receptor here comes from a woman aged 40 to 75 with stage II lung adenocarcinoma. Both conserved end residues are part of each CDR3. The D gene is left open where the match is weak. Clone size is shown for a subset of rows, as once, few, many or a class of expanded clone.

d_gene,v_gene,j_gene,abundance,CDR3aa,CDR3nt
NA,TRBV11-2,TRBJ2-2,NA,CASSIAWNTGELFF,TGTGCCAGCAGCATAGCGTGGAACACCGGGGAGCTGTTTTTT
TRBD1,TRBV14,TRBJ1-4,NA,CASSNDRATNEKLFF,TGTGCCAGCAGCAACGACAGGGCAACTAATGAAAAACTGTTTTTT
NA,TRBV29-1,TRBJ2-5,NA,CSVENYAETQYF,TGCAGCGTGGAAAACTATGCAGAGACCCAGTACTTC
NA,TRBV7-3,TRBJ1-2,few,CASPVGGQYTF,TGTGCCAGCCCCGTCGGGGGTCAATACACCTTC
TRBD2,TRBV27,TRBJ2-5,NA,CASRRDYREPETQYF,TGTGCCAGCAGACGGGACTATCGAGAGCCGGAGACCCAGTACTTC
NA,TRBV21-1,TRBJ1-5,NA,CASSKEGWQGNQPQHF,TGTGCCAGCAGCAAAGAAGGGTGGCAGGGCAACCAGCCCCAGCATTTT
NA,TRBV5-1,TRBJ2-3,NA,CASSLQDRRTDTQYF,TGCGCCAGCAGCTTGCAGGACCGCCGCACAGATACGCAGTATTTT
NA,TRBV9,TRBJ2-5,NA,CASSVEGLRETQYF,TGTGCCAGCAGCGTAGAGGGACTCCGGGAGACCCAGTACTTC
NA,TRBV19,TRBJ1-1,NA,CASRGSPSNTLNTEAFF,TGTGCCAGTAGGGGGTCTCCGTCTAATACTTTGAACACTGAAGCTTTCTTT
NA,TRBV30,TRBJ2-5,NA,CAWGIRVEETQYF,TGTGCCTGGGGAATCAGGGTAGAAGAGACCCAGTACTTC
NA,TRBV15,TRBJ1-1,NA,CATSRASRGNTEAFF,TGTGCCACCAGCAGAGCCTCACGGGGAAACACTGAAGCTTTCTTT
NA,TRBV28,TRBJ2-2,NA,CASKPPGATGRGELFF,TGTGCCAGCAAACCCCCCGGGGCGACCGGGCGAGGGGAGCTGTTTTTT
TRBD2,TRBV14,TRBJ2-5,NA,CASSHWTSGEGQYF,TGTGCCAGCAGCCATTGGACTAGCGGAGAGGGCCAGTACTTC
NA,TRBV28,TRBJ1-2,NA,CASSLIQNNYGYTF,TGTGCCAGCAGCCTAATACAGAATAACTATGGCTACACCTTC
TRBD1,TRBV2,TRBJ2-3,NA,CASRGTGGRKDTQYF,TGTGCCAGCAGGGGTACAGGGGGCAGGAAAGATACGCAGTATTTT
NA,TRBV18,TRBJ2-1,NA,CASSSLYNEQFF,TGTGCCAGCTCATCTCTTTACAATGAGCAGTTCTTC
TRBD1,TRBV27,TRBJ1-1,NA,CASRNEQGWSEAFF,TGTGCCAGCCGAAACGAACAGGGGTGGTCTGAAGCTTTCTTT
NA,TRBV5-1,TRBJ2-2,NA,CASSLGLFTGELFF,TGCGCCAGCAGCTTGGGACTATTTACCGGGGAGCTGTTTTTT
NA,TRBV30,TRBJ2-7,NA,CAWAHGVVRVVDEQYF,TGTGCCTGGGCCCACGGGGTTGTGAGGGTCGTCGACGAGCAGTACTTC
TRBD1,TRBV6-1,TRBJ2-3,NA,CASSETGAYNTDTQYF,TGTGCCAGCAGTGAAACAGGGGCCTACAACACAGATACGCAGTATTTT
NA,TRBV7-9,TRBJ1-1,NA,CASSLASGFQGTEAFF,TGTGCCAGCAGCTTAGCGTCGGGCTTCCAGGGGACTGAAGCTTTCTTT
TRBD1,TRBV6-5,TRBJ2-7,NA,CASSYSRIQGEYF,TGTGCCAGCAGTTACTCGAGAATACAGGGGGAGTACTTC
TRBD1,TRBV7-8,TRBJ2-3,NA,CASSSLPGQGSDTQYF,TGTGCCAGCAGCTCCCTCCCGGGACAGGGGTCAGATACGCAGTATTTT
TRBD1,TRBV6-1,TRBJ1-2,NA,CASTLITGAGYTF,TGTGCCAGCACCCTAATTACAGGGGCAGGCTACACCTTC
TRBD2,TRBV5-1,TRBJ2-5,NA,CASASGGAGETQYF,TGCGCCAGCGCTAGCGGCGGGGCAGGAGAGACCCAGTACTTC
NA,TRBV13,TRBJ1-2,NA,CASSSYRDFNYGYTF,TGTGCCAGCAGCTCTTACCGGGACTTTAACTATGGCTACACCTTC
TRBD1,TRBV18,TRBJ1-5,NA,CASSRTGGAGQPQHF,TGTGCCAGCTCACGCACAGGGGGCGCGGGTCAGCCCCAGCATTTT
TRBD1,TRBV7-3,TRBJ2-6,NA,CASRPGQGMSGANVLTF,TGTGCCAGCAGACCCGGACAGGGAATGTCTGGGGCCAACGTCCTGACTTTC
TRBD1,TRBV6-5,TRBJ1-5,NA,CASRKQGLEGQPQHF,TGTGCCAGCAGGAAACAGGGGTTAGAGGGTCAGCCCCAGCATTTT
NA,TRBV30,TRBJ1-2,NA,CAGELTFYGYTF,TGTGCCGGGGAGTTAACATTCTATGGCTACACCTTC
NA,TRBV7-9,TRBJ1-4,few,CASSKSLTGKNEKLFF,TGTGCCAGCAGCAAAAGCCTCACAGGGAAGAATGAAAAACTGTTTTTT
TRBD1,TRBV28,TRBJ1-5,NA,CASDRVGNQPQHF,TGTGCCAGCGACAGGGTGGGAAATCAGCCCCAGCATTTT
TRBD2,TRBV18,TRBJ2-3,once,CASSPGTNTDTQYF,TGTGCCAGCTCACCTGGGACTAACACAGATACGCAGTATTTT
TRBD2,TRBV11-2,TRBJ2-1,once,CASSPQGLAGGNEQFF,TGTGCCAGCAGCCCCCAGGGACTAGCGGGGGGAAATGAGCAGTTCTTC
TRBD1,TRBV18,TRBJ1-2,NA,CASSPRTGDGYTF,TGTGCCAGCTCACCTAGGACAGGGGATGGCTACACCTTC
TRBD2,TRBV7-6,TRBJ2-7,NA,CASSGGLAGGSEQYF,TGTGCCAGCAGCGGAGGACTAGCGGGGGGCTCCGAGCAGTACTTC
TRBD1,TRBV5-4,TRBJ1-2,NA,CASSLDRANYGYTF,TGTGCCAGCAGTCTGGACAGGGCTAACTATGGCTACACCTTC
TRBD1,TRBV29-1,TRBJ1-2,NA,CSVRRQGSGYTF,TGCAGCGTGAGACGACAGGGTAGTGGCTACACCTTC
NA,TRBV6-1,TRBJ1-1,NA,CASRRDRREDTEAFF,TGTGCCAGCAGGAGAGACAGGAGGGAGGACACTGAAGCTTTCTTT
TRBD1,TRBV2,TRBJ1-3,NA,CASSDRAGYTIYF,TGTGCCAGCAGCGACAGGGCCGGATACACCATATATTTT